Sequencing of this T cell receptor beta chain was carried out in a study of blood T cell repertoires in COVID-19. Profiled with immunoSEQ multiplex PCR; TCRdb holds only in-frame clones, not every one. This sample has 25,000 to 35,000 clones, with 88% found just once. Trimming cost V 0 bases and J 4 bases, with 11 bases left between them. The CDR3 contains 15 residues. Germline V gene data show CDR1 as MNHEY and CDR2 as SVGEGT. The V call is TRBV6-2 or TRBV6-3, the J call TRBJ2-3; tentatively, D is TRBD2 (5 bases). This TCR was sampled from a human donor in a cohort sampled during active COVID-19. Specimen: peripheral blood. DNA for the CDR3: TGTGCCAGCAGTTACTCGTCTACGGGGTCAGATACGCAGTATTTT. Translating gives CASSYSSTGSDTQYF.